The 6 T cell receptor beta chains below come from one sample, sequenced in a study of blood T cell repertoires in COVID-19. The protocol was immunoSEQ multiplex PCR, while the TCRdb copy is restricted to in-frame clones and leaves out a portion. The profile shows over 95,000 clones, roughly 91% of them singletons. Material for sequencing was peripheral blood. All receptors come from a human donor with acute or convalescent COVID-19. The donor label of this sample is uncertain.

As regards this clone: Given a much more abundant clone one base away, this may be a read error. At the DNA level, this CDR3 is encoded by other sequences in the same sample as well. The gene calls are TRBV28 and TRBJ2-5, with 7 bases matching TRBD1. The CDR3 runs to 14 residues. Losses at the gene ends were 5 bases for V and 5 bases for J; bases not matched to a gene: 8. Germline values: CDR1 MDHEN, CDR2 SYDVKM. The CDR3 region is CASSKGQDRETQYF. DNA for the CDR3: TGTGCCAGCAGTAAAGGACAGGATAGGGAGACCCAGTACTTC.

V and J are TRBV5-1 and TRBJ2-5, with D perhaps matching TRBD2 (5 bases). CDR3 length: 15 residues. The V gene's germline CDR1 is SGHRS and CDR2 YFSETQ. V lost 2 bases to trimming and J lost 2 bases, with 13 bases between them. The CDR3 sequence: CASSFQDFVQETQYF. CDR3 in DNA: TGCGCCAGCAGCTTCCAGGACTTTGTGCAAGAGACCCAGTACTTC.

This rearrangement joins TRBV7-9 to TRBJ2-2; maybe TRBD1 (5 bases). Germline CDR1 and CDR2: SEHNR and FQNEAQ (reference sequence). The CDR3 covers 16 residues. Between the trimmed V and J ends, which lost 5 bases and 0 bases, there was a span of 13 bases. Written as DNA, the CDR3 is TGTGCCAGCAGCCAGAAGGGGTCCGCGAACACCGGGGAGCTGTTTTTT. This codes for CASSQKGSANTGELFF. The entire variable domain, with the rest obtained from reference TRBV7-9 and TRBJ2-2, is as follows: DTGVSQNPRHKITKRGQNVTFRCDPISEHNRLYWYRQTLGQGPEFLTYFQNEAQLEKSRLLSDRFSAERPKGSFSTLEIQRTEQGDSAMYLCASSQKGSANTGELFFGEGSRLTVL.

This sequence joins TRBV6-5 and TRBJ1-6; TRBD1 might be the D (6 bases). Germline-derived CDR1 and CDR2 are MNHEY and SVGAGI. The ends were cut back, 9 bases at V and 6 bases at J, with 15 bases in the middle. The CDR3 totals 14 residues. The CDR3 bases are TGTGCCAGTCGGGGGGCAGAAGTTAATTCACCCCTCCACTTT. Its translation is CASRGAEVNSPLHF.

The gene calls are TRBV29-1 and TRBJ2-6; the match to TRBD1 covers 10 bases. The CDR3 has 16 residues. V lost 8 bases and J lost 7; bases outside the gene matches: 14. Germline V gives CDR1 SQVTM, CDR2 ANQGSEA. The CDR3 protein is CSTRDRGTRGANVLTF. The CDR3 region has the DNA TGCAGCACCCGGGACAGGGGCACTCGCGGTGCCAACGTCCTGACTTTC. Supplemented by reference TRBV29-1 and TRBJ2-6, the full variable domain reads SAVISQKPSRDICQRGTSLTIQCQVDSQVTMMFWYRQQPGQSLTLIATANQGSEATYESGFVIDKFPISRPNLTFSTLTVSNMSPEDSSIYLCSTRDRGTRGANVLTFGAGSRLTVL.

V gene TRBV27 combines with J gene TRBJ2-5, with D possibly being TRBD2 (6 bases). The CDR3 consists of 14 residues. Germline assignment: CDR1 MNHEY and CDR2 SMNVEV (reference sequence). The V end was cut by 8 bases, the J end by 4 bases, with 17 bases between. CDR3 sequence (DNA): TGTGCCAGCTCCGCGGGACCGACTGTAGAGACCCAGTACTTC. As protein: CASSAGPTVETQYF.